This TCR beta chain was profiled in a study of somatic mutations in cytotoxic T cells in rheumatoid arthritis. General study findings and limits: TRBV07 appeared slightly underrepresented in the rheumatoid arthritis patients. That finding was not adjusted to account for multiple comparisons. Of the expanded CD8+ clones, the antigen targets were not known. In about an eighth of the 65 patients, the largest CD8+ clone exceeded 20% of CD8+ cells.

Remarks on this clone: Antigen specificity is unknown.

CDR1 is MDHEN, CDR2 SYDVKM, per germline. With V trimmed by 2 bases and J by 1 base, 14 bases remained unmatched. The CDR3 spans 20 residues. Isolation of the CD4+ and CD8+ populations was accomplished via positive magnetic bead selection, with purity assessed by flow cytometry. Data came from immunoSEQ multiplex PCR; TCRdb stores just in-frame clones and leaves some out. The sample holds some 20,000 clones, more than 70% seen once. The material sequenced was CD8+ T cells sorted from blood. The chain combines TRBV28 with TRBJ2-6; 7 bases map to TRBD1. The clonotype originates from a woman aged 45-60 years in good health. CDR3: CASSLRGLGWAISGANVLTF. In DNA form, the CDR3 reads TGTGCCAGCAGTTTAAGGGGGCTTGGATGGGCAATTTCTGGGGCCAACGTCCTGACTTTC.